The 11 T cell receptor beta chains presented below share a single source sample, sequenced in a study of CD8 T cells in Susac syndrome. RNA was extracted with the RNeasy kit, and a quantity of roughly 0.5 to 1 ug was reverse transcribed using random hexamers. TCRdb reanalysed the immunoSEQ multiplex PCR reads using MiXCR and keeps one entry per CDR3 protein. The data contain 120,000 or so distinct CDR3 sequences, 85% to 95% of them singletons. The sample was CD4+ T cells from PBMCs. The source is a human donor with multiple sclerosis.

The gene calls are TRBV28 and TRBJ1-3; D call uncertain. The CDR3 contains 16 residues. V was shortened by 6 bases and J by 0 bases, with 15 bases between the two germline ends. From germline, CDR1 is MDHEN and CDR2 SYDVKM. In DNA, the CDR3 is TGTGCCAGCAGGAGAACACCCGCTAGCTCTGGAAACACCATATATTTT. It translates to CASRRTPASSGNTIYF.

The rearrangement joins TRBV30 to TRBJ1-3; possibly TRBD1 for D (5 bases). V lost 0 bases, J lost 0 bases, and 12 bases lay in between. In germline, CDR1 is GTSNPN, CDR2 SVGIG (reference sequence). The CDR3 extends over 16 amino acids. The CDR3: CAWSVVFGGSGNTIYF. CDR3 nucleotides: TGTGCCTGGAGTGTAGTATTTGGGGGCTCTGGAAACACCATATATTTT. Supplemented by reference TRBV30 and TRBJ1-3, the full variable domain reads SQTIHQWPATLVQPVGSPLSLECTVEGTSNPNLYWYRQAAGRGLQLLFYSVGIGQISSEVPQNLSASRPQDRQFILSSKKLLLSDSGFYLCAWSVVFGGSGNTIYFGEGSWLTVV.

In this sample, this clonotype turned up once. The rearrangement uses TRBV6-5 and TRBJ1-1; D is perhaps TRBD1 (6 bases). Germline CDR1 MNHEY, CDR2 SVGAGI. With 5 bases removed from V and 5 bases from J, the gap between germline ends came to 15 bases. The CDR3 length is 14 residues. The CDR3, as DNA: TGTGCCAGCAGTCTACAGGGAGTGGGAACTGAAGCTTTCTTT. It yields the protein CASSLQGVGTEAFF.

This clonotype was seen once. The rearrangement links TRBV30 to TRBJ1-2; maybe TRBD1 (5 bases). The V and J ends lost 3 bases and 1 base respectively, with 12 bases between them. Germline CDR1 reads GTSNPN; CDR2 reads SVGIG (reference sequence). This CDR3 comprises 14 residues. The CDR3 sequence: CAWSAMTVNYGYTF. CDR3 sequence (DNA): TGTGCCTGGAGCGCAATGACAGTTAACTATGGCTACACCTTC.

The rearrangement joins TRBV12-3 or TRBV12-4 to TRBJ2-3; TRBD2 might be the D (5 bases). This CDR3 has 14 residues. V was shortened by 6 bases and J by 0 bases, with 10 bases between the two germline ends. CDR3 DNA sequence: TGTGCCAGCAGGCCCGGACTGAGCACAGATACGCAGTATTTT. Translating gives CASRPGLSTDTQYF.

The V and J genes are TRBV18 and TRBJ2-7; 10 bases match TRBD2. Germline values: CDR1 KGHSH, CDR2 LQKENI. There are 15 residues in the CDR3. V was pared by 1 base and J by 4 bases, with 4 bases of the junction left unmatched. The CDR3, as DNA: TGTGCCAGCTCACCACGAAGCGGGGGGGCGTACGAGCAGTACTTC. Translation: CASSPRSGGAYEQYF.

This clonotype was seen a few times. This chain connects TRBV7-8 to TRBJ2-5; D unresolved. Trimming cost V 4 bases and J 5 bases, with 8 bases left between them. The length of the CDR3 is 12 residues. In germline, CDR1 is SGHVS, CDR2 FQNEAQ. In nucleotides, the CDR3 is TGTGCCAGCAGCTCCGGTGGGGAGACCCAGTACTTC. The encoded protein is CASSSGGETQYF.

This rearrangement joins TRBV20-1 to TRBJ2-5, with D perhaps TRBD1 or TRBD2 (5 bases each). Germline lookup yields CDR1 DFQATT and CDR2 SNEGSKA (reference sequence). V was shortened by 3 bases and J by 4 bases, with 18 bases between the two germline ends. The CDR3 runs 15 residues. The CDR3 region is CSARDFRGEGETQYF. For the CDR3, the DNA is TGCAGTGCTAGGGATTTTAGGGGTGAGGGAGAGACCCAGTACTTC.

This clonotype was recorded once. The chain combines TRBV28 with TRBJ2-6; D is undetermined. The CDR3 length is 15 residues. Trimming removed 6 bases from V and 0 bases from J, with 9 bases in between. Germline V gene lookup returns CDR1 MDHEN and CDR2 SYDVKM. CDR3: CASSLRSSGANVLTF. CDR3 coding DNA: TGTGCCAGCAGCCTTAGGAGCTCTGGGGCCAACGTCCTGACTTTC. Full variable domain (remainder filled in from reference TRBV28 and TRBJ2-6): DVKVTQSSRYLVKRTGEKVFLECVQDMDHENMFWYRQDPGLGLRLIYFSYDVKMKEKGDIPEGYSVSREKKERFSLILESASTNQTSMYLCASSLRSSGANVLTFGAGSRLTVL.

V gene TRBV6-5 combines with J gene TRBJ1-1; D may be TRBD1 (5 bases). V lost 2 bases to trimming and J lost 10 bases, with 11 bases between them. This CDR3 has 12 residues. Germline CDR1 reads MNHEY; CDR2 reads SVGAGI. CDR3 loop: CASSYRGGSAFF. CDR3 DNA sequence: TGTGCCAGCAGTTACCGGGGGGGGTCAGCTTTCTTT.

The J gene is TRBJ1-4, the V gene TRBV18; perhaps TRBD1 as D (5 bases). The CDR3 has 16 amino acids. Trimming removed 2 bases at V and 3 bases at J, with 13 bases between. CDR1 and CDR2 from the germline V gene are KGHSH and LQKENI. CDR3 DNA: TGTGCCAGCTCACCAATCAGATGGGGGTCTAATGAAAAACTGTTTTTT. Protein: CASSPIRWGSNEKLFF.